These 16 T cell receptor beta chains share one sample of origin, sequenced in a study of Ad26.COV2.S vaccination and SARS-CoV-2 variants. Treatment here: roughly 18 received Ad26.COV2.S at low or high dose, single or two shots; roughly five received placebo; per-sample allocation not given. Material that was analyzed had been drawn on day 63 after the first vaccine or placebo injection. Here immunoSEQ multiplex PCR was the method, and the copy in TCRdb shows in-frame clones only, minus some. The table shows some 250,000 clones, with roughly 90% occurring only once. The source material was peripheral blood, sampled in a trial of Ad26.COV2.S vaccine versus placebo. Every receptor here comes from a person aged 18-60 years who received the Ad26.COV2.S COVID-19 vaccine or a placebo.

This chain connects TRBV7-8 to TRBJ2-2; D remains unclear. The CDR3 loop spans 16 amino acids. The V gene lost 2 bases and the J gene lost 1 base, with 11 bases spanning the gap. Germline V lookup: CDR1 SGHVS, CDR2 FQNEAQ. CDR3 protein: CASSLFSGQNTGELFF. Here the CDR3 DNA reads TGTGCCAGCAGCTTATTTTCGGGTCAGAACACCGGGGAGCTGTTTTTT.

This clone turned up a few times. The chain is built from TRBV2 and TRBJ2-7; D is unresolved. Germline V CDR1 and CDR2: SNHLY, FYNNEI. Deletions cut 10 bases from V and 0 bases from J, with 10 bases between. This CDR3 is built from 12 residues. The DNA of the CDR3 is TGTGCCACCCTGAGGAGCTCCTACGAGCAGTACTTC. Amino acids: CATLRSSYEQYF. Full variable domain (remainder filled in from reference TRBV2 and TRBJ2-7): EPEVTQTPSHQVTQMGQEVILRCVPISNHLYFYWYRQILGQKVEFLVSFYNNEISEKSEIFDDQFSVERPDGSNFTLKIRSTKLEDSAMYFCATLRSSYEQYFGPGTRLTVT.

This clone was seen only a few times. The rearrangement uses TRBV7-6 and TRBJ2-1; 15 bases are a match to TRBD2. The CDR3 loop spans 19 amino acids. Unmatched junction bases numbered 8, after V lost 5 bases and J lost 0 bases. Looked up from germline, CDR1 is SGHVS and CDR2 is FNYEAQ. CDR3 protein: CASSGGLAGGQSSYNEQFF. The DNA for the CDR3 is TGTGCCAGCAGCGGCGGACTAGCGGGGGGGCAGAGCTCCTACAATGAGCAGTTCTTC.

The J gene is TRBJ2-5, the V gene TRBV30, with D possibly being TRBD1 (6 bases). The CDR3 has 15 residues. Trimming pared 0 bases from V and 4 bases from J, leaving 15 bases between. Germline CDR1 and CDR2: GTSNPN and SVGIG (reference sequence). In DNA form, the CDR3 reads TGTGCCTGGAGTGTACCCCAGGGGCTGGGAGAGACCCAGTACTTC. This translates into CAWSVPQGLGETQYF.

This CDR3 is CASSRGTVPYEQYF. The CDR3 coding sequence is TGTGCCAGCAGCCGTGGGACAGTTCCCTACGAGCAGTACTTC. The chain links TRBV7-9 to TRBJ2-7; 7 positions agree with TRBD1. Trimming cost V 5 bases and J 2 bases; bases outside gene matches: 6. Germline lookup yields CDR1 SEHNR and CDR2 FQNEAQ (reference sequence). The CDR3 has 14 amino acids.

The chain uses TRBV4-3 and TRBJ1-5; D remains unclear. The CDR3 contains 14 residues. The germline V gene encodes CDR1 LGHNA and CDR2 YSLEER. Trimming took 3 bases from V and 4 from J, leaving 10 bases between them. CDR3 nucleotide sequence: TGCGCCAGCAGCCAGGAGGTTTCAAATCAGCCCCAGCATTTT. This encodes CASSQEVSNQPQHF.

This chain uses TRBV7-8 with TRBJ2-7; TRBD2 aligns across 14 bases. CDR1 and CDR2 (germline): SGHVS, FQNEAQ. This CDR3 has 15 amino acids. Losses at the gene ends were 5 bases for V and 2 bases for J; bases not matched to a gene: 2. CDR3 DNA sequence: TGTGCCAGCAGCGGGACTAGCGGGGGTGCCTACGAGCAGTACTTC. Encoded protein: CASSGTSGGAYEQYF.

This clone was seen repeatedly, ten times or more. The rearrangement uses TRBV5-1 and TRBJ1-3, with TRBD1 identical over 10 bases. Germline trimming cut 1 base from V and 4 bases from J; bases unmatched to any gene: 11. The CDR3 contains 18 residues. The germline CDR1 and CDR2 sequences are SGHRS and YFSETQ. The CDR3 DNA reads TGCGCCAGCAGCTTGAGTAGTCCGGGACAGGGGAAAGGAAACACCATATATTTT. Translated, it gives CASSLSSPGQGKGNTIYF.

J is TRBJ2-7 and V is TRBV5-6; TRBD2 might be the D (6 bases). The CDR3 runs to 15 residues. Germline values: CDR1 SGHDT, CDR2 YYEEEE. V lost 2 bases and J 7 bases, leaving 19 bases between the germline ends. The CDR3 nucleotides are TGTGCCAGCAGCTTCCGATCCGCCACGGGGGAAGAGCAGTACTTC. Translation: CASSFRSATGEEQYF.

The rearrangement uses TRBV5-1 and TRBJ2-2; D call uncertain. The CDR3 spans 15 residues. Germline-derived CDR1 and CDR2 are SGHRS and YFSETQ. The V end was cut by 0 bases, the J end by 0 bases, with 6 bases between. CDR3 loop: CASSLEAANTGELFF. CDR3 bases: TGCGCCAGCAGCTTGGAGGCCGCGAACACCGGGGAGCTGTTTTTT.

This chain links TRBV7-2 with TRBJ2-7, with 11 bases matching TRBD2. V lost 6 bases, J lost 6 bases, and 10 bases stayed unmatched. CDR1 and CDR2 from the germline V gene are SGHTA and FQGNSA. The CDR3 length is 15 residues. The DNA for the CDR3 is TGTGCCAGCAGTGCACTAGCGGGAGACTTCCTCGAGCAGTACTTC. Translating it yields CASSALAGDFLEQYF. The full variable domain, completed using reference TRBV7-2 and TRBJ2-7, is GAGVSQSPSNKVTEKGKDVELRCDPISGHTALYWYRQSLGQGLEFLIYFQGNSAPDKSGLPSDRFSAERTGGSVSTLTIQRTQQEDSAVYLCASSALAGDFLEQYFGPGTRLTVT.

The chain recombines TRBV7-2 with TRBJ2-5; possibly TRBD2 for D (5 bases). Trimming left V 1 base short and J 2 bases short, with 11 bases between. There are 15 residues in the CDR3. Germline-derived CDR1 and CDR2 are SGHTA and FQGNSA. CDR3 in DNA: TGTGCCAGCAGCTTAGTCGGGAATCGGCAAGAGACCCAGTACTTC. Protein sequence: CASSLVGNRQETQYF. The whole variable domain, remainder taken from reference TRBV7-2 and TRBJ2-5, is GAGVSQSPSNKVTEKGKDVELRCDPISGHTALYWYRQSLGQGLEFLIYFQGNSAPDKSGLPSDRFSAERTGGSVSTLTIQRTQQEDSAVYLCASSLVGNRQETQYFGPGTRLLVL.

The genes are TRBV25-1 and TRBJ2-7; TRBD2 matches 7 bases. Germline V lookup: CDR1 MGHDK, CDR2 SYGVNS. The CDR3 covers 13 residues. Trimming cost V 3 bases and J 2 bases; bases outside gene matches: 1. The CDR3 here is CASSEGGAYEQYF. CDR3 DNA: TGTGCCAGCAGTGAGGGGGGGGCCTACGAGCAGTACTTC.

The CDR3 loop is CAWSGWGKKVYEQYF. The CDR3, as DNA: TGTGCCTGGAGTGGGTGGGGGAAAAAAGTCTACGAGCAGTACTTC. The gene calls are TRBV30 and TRBJ2-7; either TRBD1 or TRBD2 may supply D (5 bases each). Trimming took off 1 base at V and 3 bases at J, with 16 bases between the two ends. CDR3 length: 15 residues. Germline V gives CDR1 GTSNPN, CDR2 SVGIG (reference sequence). The full variable domain, in which reference TRBV30 and TRBJ2-7 provide the parts outside the CDR3, is SQTIHQWPATLVQPVGSPLSLECTVEGTSNPNLYWYRQAAGRGLQLLFYSVGIGQISSEVPQNLSASRPQDRQFILSSKKLLLSDSGFYLCAWSGWGKKVYEQYFGPGTRLTVT.

With regard to this clone: This same CDR3 is encoded by further DNA sequences in the sample. The genes are TRBV9 and TRBJ1-1; the D gene is possibly TRBD1 (5 bases). The CDR3 extends over 13 amino acids. Germline lookup yields CDR1 SGDLS and CDR2 YYNGEE. V was shortened by 0 bases and J by 3 bases, with 6 bases between the two germline ends. The CDR3 coding sequence is TGTGCCAGCAGCGTAGGGGGCGACACTGAAGCTTTCTTT. Translation: CASSVGGDTEAFF.

V gene TRBV11-2 combines with J gene TRBJ2-1; D is perhaps TRBD2 (5 bases). The CDR3 has 15 amino acids. CDR1 and CDR2 from the germline V gene are SGHAT and FQNNGV. V dropped 1 base and J dropped 9 bases, with 16 bases sitting between them. The CDR3 spells CASSLVRERWGEQFF. CDR3 in DNA: TGTGCCAGCAGCTTAGTCCGGGAACGGTGGGGTGAGCAGTTCTTC.